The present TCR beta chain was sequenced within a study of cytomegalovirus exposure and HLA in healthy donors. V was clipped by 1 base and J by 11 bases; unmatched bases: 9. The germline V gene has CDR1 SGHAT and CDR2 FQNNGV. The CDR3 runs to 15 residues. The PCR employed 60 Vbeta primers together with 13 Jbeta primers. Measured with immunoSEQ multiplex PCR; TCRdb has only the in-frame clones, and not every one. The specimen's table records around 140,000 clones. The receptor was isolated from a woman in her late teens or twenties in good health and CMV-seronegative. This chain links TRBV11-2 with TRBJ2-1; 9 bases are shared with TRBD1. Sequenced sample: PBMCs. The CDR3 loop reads CASSLAPGQGRKQFF. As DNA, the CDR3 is TGTGCCAGCAGCTTAGCCCCCGGACAGGGGCGGAAGCAGTTCTTC.